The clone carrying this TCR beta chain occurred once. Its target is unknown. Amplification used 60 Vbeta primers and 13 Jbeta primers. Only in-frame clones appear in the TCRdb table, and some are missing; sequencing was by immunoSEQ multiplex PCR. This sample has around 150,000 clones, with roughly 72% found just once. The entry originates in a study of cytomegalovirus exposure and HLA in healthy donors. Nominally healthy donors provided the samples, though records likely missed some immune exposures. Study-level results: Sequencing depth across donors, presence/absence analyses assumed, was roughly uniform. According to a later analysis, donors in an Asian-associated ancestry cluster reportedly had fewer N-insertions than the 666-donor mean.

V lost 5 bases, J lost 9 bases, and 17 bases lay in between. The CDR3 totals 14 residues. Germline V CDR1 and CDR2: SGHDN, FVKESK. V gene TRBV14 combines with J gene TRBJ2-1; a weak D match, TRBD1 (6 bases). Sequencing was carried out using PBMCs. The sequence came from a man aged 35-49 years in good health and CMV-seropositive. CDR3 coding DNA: TGTGCCAGCAGCTTACACGGACAGCTCAGTGAGCAGTTCTTC. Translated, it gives CASSLHGQLSEQFF.